A single sample gave rise to the 20 T cell receptor beta chains below, sequenced in a study of cytomegalovirus exposure and HLA in healthy donors. The primer mix had 60 Vbeta and 13 Jbeta primers. Here immunoSEQ multiplex PCR was the method, and the copy in TCRdb shows in-frame clones only, minus some. The sample lists roughly 80,000 clones, 67% occurring once. What was sequenced was PBMCs. These receptors were collected from a woman aged 45 to 65 in good health and CMV-seropositive.

This clone was seen just once. This chain connects TRBV29-1 to TRBJ2-1; TRBD1 aligns across 7 bases. Looked up from germline, CDR1 is SQVTM and CDR2 is ANQGSEA. This CDR3 has 12 residues. Trimming at V came to 6 bases and at J to 7 bases, leaving 6 bases not matched to a gene. The CDR3 region has the DNA TGCAGCGTGTGGACAGGTTGGAATGAGCAGTTCTTC. It specifies CSVWTGWNEQFF.

The chain links TRBV9 to TRBJ1-4; 7 bases match TRBD1. Germline assignment: CDR1 SGDLS and CDR2 YYNGEE. V dropped 3 bases and J dropped 5; count of bases not matched to a gene: 7. The CDR3 has 15 residues. The CDR3 loop reads CASSGHRGSNEKLFF. CDR3 in DNA: TGTGCCAGCAGCGGCCACAGGGGAAGCAATGAAAAACTGTTTTTT.

The chain couples TRBV7-2 to TRBJ2-1; TRBD2 is a possible D gene (6 bases). CDR1 and CDR2 from the germline V gene are SGHTA and FQGNSA. Trimming removed 5 bases at V and 8 bases at J, with 10 bases between. The CDR3 is 12 residues long. The CDR3 loop reads CASSPPSDEQFF. CDR3 nucleotide sequence: TGTGCCAGCAGCCCCCCTAGCGATGAGCAGTTCTTC. The full variable domain, in which reference TRBV7-2 and TRBJ2-1 provide the parts outside the CDR3, is GAGVSQSPSNKVTEKGKDVELRCDPISGHTALYWYRQSLGQGLEFLIYFQGNSAPDKSGLPSDRFSAERTGGSVSTLTIQRTQQEDSAVYLCASSPPSDEQFFGPGTRLTVL.

The chain carries TRBV6-4 and TRBJ1-2; the D is unclear. Germline V CDR1 and CDR2: MRHNA, SNTAGT. The CDR3 is 15 amino acids. V dropped 3 bases and J dropped 0 bases, with 11 bases sitting between them. The CDR3 nucleotides are TGTGCCAGCAGTGAGGCAGCGGGTGCTAACTATGGCTACACCTTC. Amino acids: CASSEAAGANYGYTF.

This clone was recorded a few times. The V call is TRBV4-1, the J call TRBJ2-5; TRBD1 matches 7 bases. After removal of 5 bases from V and 3 bases from J, the junction contained 6 bases not matched to a gene. Germline CDR1 MGHRA, CDR2 YSYEKL. The CDR3 is 14 residues long. The CDR3 is CASSVRGTEETQYF. DNA of the CDR3: TGCGCCAGCAGCGTCAGGGGGACGGAAGAGACCCAGTACTTC.

The rearrangement links TRBV9 to TRBJ1-6; D remains unclear. There are 13 residues in the CDR3. Germline CDR1 is SGDLS and CDR2 is YYNGEE. V was clipped by 4 bases and J by 7 bases, with 9 bases between them. The DNA for the CDR3 is TGTGCCAGCAGCCCTCAAGCCAATTCACCCCTCCACTTT. The encoded protein is CASSPQANSPLHF.

The rearrangement links TRBV10-2 to TRBJ1-2; 7 positions agree with TRBD1. After removal of 6 bases from V and 2 bases from J, the junction contained 3 bases not matched to a gene. Germline assignment: CDR1 WSHSY and CDR2 SAAADI. The CDR3 contains 13 residues. This CDR3 reads CASSPTGNYGYTF. CDR3 DNA sequence: TGCGCCAGCAGCCCGACAGGGAACTATGGCTACACCTTC.

The chain is built from TRBV19 and TRBJ1-6; tentative D call: TRBD1 (5 bases). CDR3 length equals 16 residues. The germline V and J ends were trimmed by 3 bases and 10 bases, with 19 bases remaining between them. Per germline, CDR1 LNHDA and CDR2 SQIVND (reference sequence). The CDR3 DNA sequence: TGTGCCAGTAGTATCACCGGGGGTGCGGGCGGGTCACCCCTCCACTTT. This sequence encodes CASSITGGAGGSPLHF.

V and J are TRBV5-5 and TRBJ2-2, with TRBD1 matching 10 bases. The V gene's germline CDR1 is SGHKS and CDR2 YYEKEE (reference sequence). The CDR3 is 16 amino acids. V shed 4 bases and J 5 bases; nucleotides not matched to a gene: 8. The CDR3 nucleotides are TGTGCCAGCAGCAACGACAGGGGGCGACAAACCGGGGAGCTGTTTTTT. Residues: CASSNDRGRQTGELFF.

This chain connects TRBV6-5 to TRBJ1-1; TRBD1 aligns across 7 bases. This CDR3 is built from 13 residues. V dropped 8 bases and J dropped 1; count of bases not matched to a gene: 4. Germline values: CDR1 MNHEY, CDR2 SVGAGI. For the CDR3, the DNA is TGTGCCAGCTCATGGACAGGGAACACTGAAGCTTTCTTT. This encodes CASSWTGNTEAFF.

The chain employs TRBV19 and TRBJ1-5; 8 nucleotides line up with TRBD1. V lost 7 bases, J lost 2 bases, and 7 bases stayed unmatched. Per germline, CDR1 LNHDA and CDR2 SQIVND (reference sequence). The CDR3 is 15 amino acids. The CDR3 DNA is TGTGCCAGTACAAAAGACAGGGGAGGCAATCAGCCCCAGCATTTT. Its translation: CASTKDRGGNQPQHF.

This clone was observed once. The rearrangement uses TRBV7-6 and TRBJ1-2; 8 nucleotides match TRBD1. From germline, CDR1 is SGHVS and CDR2 FNYEAQ. V was clipped by 3 bases and J by 6 bases; unmatched bases: 12. This CDR3 contains 16 residues. CDR3 coding DNA: TGTGCCAGCAGCTTGTCCCAGGGGGCGCCCCTTGATGGCTACACCTTC. Translation gives CASSLSQGAPLDGYTF.

In its sample, this clone was seen a few times. The chain employs TRBV7-2 and TRBJ2-2; the D gene is possibly TRBD2 (5 bases). Germline CDR1 reads SGHTA; CDR2 reads FQGNSA. V lost 0 bases, J lost 3 bases, and 8 bases lay in between. CDR3 length equals 15 residues. The CDR3 nucleotides are TGTGCCAGCAGCTTAGCGCGGGTGGACACCGGGGAGCTGTTTTTT. It is translated as CASSLARVDTGELFF.

There are a few counts of this clone. The chain combines TRBV27 with TRBJ1-3, with unresolved D. This CDR3 spans 15 amino acids. V was clipped by 5 bases and J by 6 bases, with 17 bases between them. The germline gives CDR1 MNHEY, CDR2 SMNVEV (reference sequence). The CDR3 here is CASSATERGANTIYF. The CDR3 DNA sequence: TGTGCCAGCAGTGCTACGGAACGGGGTGCAAACACCATATATTTT.

As DNA, the CDR3 is TGTGCCAGCACTTCTATCACCGGAAACACCATATATTTT. Its translation is CASTSITGNTIYF. This chain connects TRBV6-6 to TRBJ1-3; D call uncertain. The V end lost 7 bases, the J end lost 4 bases, and 11 bases lay between the germline ends. CDR1 is MNHNY and CDR2 is SVGAGI in the germline V gene (reference sequence). The CDR3 consists of 13 residues.

The chain is built from TRBV6-1 and TRBJ1-1; 9 positions agree with TRBD1. After removal of 6 bases from V and 7 bases from J, the junction contained 12 bases not matched to a gene. Germline V gene data show CDR1 as MNHNS and CDR2 as SASEGT. CDR3 length equals 15 residues. DNA of the CDR3: TGTGCCAGCAGCGATACAGGGGGCGATTGGAATGAAGCTTTCTTT. It translates to CASSDTGGDWNEAFF.

The gene calls are TRBV7-3 and TRBJ2-1; 8 bases are shared with TRBD2. CDR3 size: 15 residues. Germline CDR1 is SGHTA and CDR2 is FQGTGA. Trimming removed 5 bases from V and 10 bases from J; junction bases left unmatched: 13. The CDR3 coding sequence is TGTGCCAGCAGCCCACTGCGGGGGGCTCTGGGGGAGCAGTTCTTC. Amino acids: CASSPLRGALGEQFF.

The chain couples TRBV5-1 to TRBJ1-1; 8 bases agree with TRBD1. This CDR3 contains 16 residues. V shed 4 bases, J shed 2 bases, and the junction held 10 bases outside the gene matches. In germline, CDR1 is SGHRS, CDR2 YFSETQ. The CDR3, as DNA: TGCGCCAGCAGCCTGGTCCCGACAGGGGTAAACACTGAAGCTTTCTTT. Residues: CASSLVPTGVNTEAFF.

V and J are TRBV28 and TRBJ1-2; D possibly corresponds to TRBD1 (5 bases). The CDR3 is made up of 14 amino acids. CDR1 is MDHEN and CDR2 is SYDVKM in the germline V gene. Between the trimmed V and J ends, which lost 1 base and 8 bases, there was a span of 14 bases. The CDR3 nucleotides are TGTGCCAGCAGTTTATACGACCCAGGGAGGGGCTACACCTTC. It translates to CASSLYDPGRGYTF.

The chain employs TRBV19 and TRBJ1-2, with D perhaps matching TRBD1 (6 bases). Germline V gene sequence: CDR1 LNHDA, CDR2 SQIVND (reference sequence). CDR3 length: 15 residues. Trimming pared 6 bases from V and 4 bases from J, leaving 18 bases between. This CDR3 is CASSALTGFGYGYTF. The DNA for the CDR3 is TGTGCCAGTAGCGCACTTACAGGGTTTGGCTATGGCTACACCTTC.